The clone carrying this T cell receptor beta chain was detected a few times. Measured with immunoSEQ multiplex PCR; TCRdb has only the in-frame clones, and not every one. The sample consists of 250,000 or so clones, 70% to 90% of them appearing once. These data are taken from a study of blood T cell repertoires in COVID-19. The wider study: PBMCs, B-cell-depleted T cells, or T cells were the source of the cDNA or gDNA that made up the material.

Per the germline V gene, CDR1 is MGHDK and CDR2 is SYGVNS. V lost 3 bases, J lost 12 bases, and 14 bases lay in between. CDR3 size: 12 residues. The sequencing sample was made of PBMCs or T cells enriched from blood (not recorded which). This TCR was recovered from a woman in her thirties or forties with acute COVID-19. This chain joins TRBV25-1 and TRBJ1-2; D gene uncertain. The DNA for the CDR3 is TGTGCCAGCAGTGAGGGAGGTAGGGTGCACACCTTC. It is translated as CASSEGGRVHTF.